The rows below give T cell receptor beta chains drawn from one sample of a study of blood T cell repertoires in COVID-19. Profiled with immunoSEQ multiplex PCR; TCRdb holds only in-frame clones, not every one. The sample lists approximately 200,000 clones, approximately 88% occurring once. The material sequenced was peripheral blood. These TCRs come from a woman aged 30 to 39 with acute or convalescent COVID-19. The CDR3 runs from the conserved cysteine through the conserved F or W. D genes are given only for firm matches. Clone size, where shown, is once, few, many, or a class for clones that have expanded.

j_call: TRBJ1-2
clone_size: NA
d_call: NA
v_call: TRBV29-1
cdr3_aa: CSVQGFVYGYTF
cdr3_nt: TGCAGCGTTCAGGGATTTGTCTATGGCTACACCTTC

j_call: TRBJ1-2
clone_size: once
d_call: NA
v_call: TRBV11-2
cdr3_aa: CASSLGLGVFTF
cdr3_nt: TGTGCCAGCAGCTTAGGACTTGGTGTATTCACCTTC

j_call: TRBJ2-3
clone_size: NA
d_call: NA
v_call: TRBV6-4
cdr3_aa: CASKPSPRTDTQYF
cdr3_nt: TGTGCCAGCAAACCAAGCCCGCGCACAGATACGCAGTATTTT

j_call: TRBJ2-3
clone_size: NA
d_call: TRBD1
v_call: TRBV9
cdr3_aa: CASSPPRGGFDTQYF
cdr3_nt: TGTGCCAGCAGCCCCCCTCGAGGGGGCTTTGATACGCAGTATTTT

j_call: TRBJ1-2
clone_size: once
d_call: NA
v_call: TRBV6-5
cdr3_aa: CASSYAQVPNYGYTF
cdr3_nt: TGTGCCAGCAGTTACGCACAGGTTCCTAACTATGGCTACACCTTC

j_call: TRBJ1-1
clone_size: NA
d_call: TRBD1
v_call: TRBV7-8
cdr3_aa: CASSPGTGFGEAFF
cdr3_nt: TGTGCCAGCAGCCCAGGGACAGGGTTCGGAGAAGCTTTCTTT

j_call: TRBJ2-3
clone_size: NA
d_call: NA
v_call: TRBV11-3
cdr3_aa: CASSPRRLGEQYF
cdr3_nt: TGTGCCAGCAGCCCCCGAAGACTAGGAGAGCAGTATTTT

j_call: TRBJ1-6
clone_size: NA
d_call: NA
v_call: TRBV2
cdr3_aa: CASSGRESPLHF
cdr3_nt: TGTGCCAGCAGTGGGAGGGAATCACCCCTCCACTTT

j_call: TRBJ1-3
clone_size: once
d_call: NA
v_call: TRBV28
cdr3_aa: CASSYRDTIYF
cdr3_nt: TGTGCCAGCAGTTACAGGGACACCATATATTTT

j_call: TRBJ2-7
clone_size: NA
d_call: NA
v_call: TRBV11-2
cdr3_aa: CASSLAGSLYEQYF
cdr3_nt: TGTGCCAGCAGCTTAGCGGGGTCTCTCTACGAGCAGTACTTC

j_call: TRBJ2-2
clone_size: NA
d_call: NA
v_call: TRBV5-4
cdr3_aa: CASTGRENTGELFF
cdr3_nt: TGTGCCAGCACTGGGCGGGAGAACACCGGGGAGCTGTTTTTT

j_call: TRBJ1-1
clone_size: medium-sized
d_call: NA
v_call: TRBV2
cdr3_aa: CASLYSTEAFF
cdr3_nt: TGTGCCAGCCTGTACTCCACTGAAGCTTTCTTT

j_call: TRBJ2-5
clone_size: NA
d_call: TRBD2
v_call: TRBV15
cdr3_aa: CATSGGLAEETQYF
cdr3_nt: TGTGCCACCAGCGGAGGACTAGCGGAAGAGACCCAGTACTTC

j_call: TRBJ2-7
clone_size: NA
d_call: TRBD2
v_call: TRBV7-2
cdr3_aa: CASSLGGLVNEQYF
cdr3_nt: TGTGCCAGCAGCTTAGGGGGACTAGTAAACGAGCAGTACTTC

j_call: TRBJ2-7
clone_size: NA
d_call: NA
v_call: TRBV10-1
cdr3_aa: CASGWGDEQYF
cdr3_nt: TGCGCGAGCGGATGGGGAGACGAGCAGTACTTC

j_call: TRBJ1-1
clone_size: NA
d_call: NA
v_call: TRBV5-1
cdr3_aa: CASSLAGIMNTEAFF
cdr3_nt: TGCGCCAGCAGCTTGGCAGGGATAATGAACACTGAAGCTTTCTTT

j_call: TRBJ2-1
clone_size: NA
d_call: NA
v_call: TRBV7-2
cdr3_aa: CASSLGRHEQFF
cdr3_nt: TGTGCCAGCAGCTTAGGGCGGCATGAGCAGTTCTTC

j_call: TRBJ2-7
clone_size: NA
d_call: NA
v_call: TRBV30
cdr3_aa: CAWSVWQTYEQYF
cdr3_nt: TGTGCCTGGAGTGTTTGGCAGACCTACGAGCAGTACTTC

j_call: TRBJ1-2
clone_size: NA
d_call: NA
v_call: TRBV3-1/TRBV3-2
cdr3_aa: CASSLLGGIYGYTF
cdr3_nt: TGTGCCAGCAGCCTCTTAGGGGGAATCTATGGCTACACCTTC

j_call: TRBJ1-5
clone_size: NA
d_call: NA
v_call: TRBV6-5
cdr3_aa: CASSLAVVGPQHF
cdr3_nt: TGTGCCAGCAGTCTGGCGGTGGTTGGGCCCCAGCATTTT

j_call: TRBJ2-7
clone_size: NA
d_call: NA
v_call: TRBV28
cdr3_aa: CASSRRQVGPHEQYF
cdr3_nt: TGTGCCAGCAGCCGGAGACAGGTCGGCCCCCACGAGCAGTACTTC

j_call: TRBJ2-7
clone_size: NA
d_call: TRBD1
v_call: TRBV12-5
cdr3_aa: CASGLVLWETGGFYEQYF
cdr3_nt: TGTGCTAGTGGTTTGGTCTTATGGGAGACAGGGGGCTTTTACGAGCAGTACTTC

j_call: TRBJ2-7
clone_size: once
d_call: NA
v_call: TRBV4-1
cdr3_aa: CASSPTPAPYEQYF
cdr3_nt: TGCGCCAGCAGCCCTACCCCCGCGCCCTACGAGCAGTACTTC

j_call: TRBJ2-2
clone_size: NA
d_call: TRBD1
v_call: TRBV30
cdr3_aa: CAWRFRDRGPGELFF
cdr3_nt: TGTGCCTGGAGGTTTCGGGACAGGGGGCCCGGGGAGCTGTTTTTT

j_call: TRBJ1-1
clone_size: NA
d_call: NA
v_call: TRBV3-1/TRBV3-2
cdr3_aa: CASTTGGVEAFF
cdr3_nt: TGTGCCAGCACAACCGGGGGAGTTGAAGCTTTCTTT

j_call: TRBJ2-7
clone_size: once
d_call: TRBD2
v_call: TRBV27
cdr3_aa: CASSLLGLVREQYF
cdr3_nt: TGTGCCAGCAGTTTATTAGGACTAGTTCGCGAGCAGTACTTC

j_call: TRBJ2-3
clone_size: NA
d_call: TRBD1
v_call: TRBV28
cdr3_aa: CASIDSDRGSQYF
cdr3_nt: TGTGCCAGCATCGACTCAGACAGGGGTTCGCAGTATTTT

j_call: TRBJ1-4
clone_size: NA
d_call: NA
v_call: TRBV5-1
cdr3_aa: CASSPSGMRREKLFF
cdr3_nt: TGCGCCAGCAGCCCTTCAGGGATGCGGCGGGAAAAACTGTTTTTT

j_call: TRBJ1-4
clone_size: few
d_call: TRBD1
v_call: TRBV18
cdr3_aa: CASSPPGQAGEKLFF
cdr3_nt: TGTGCCAGCTCACCTCCGGGACAGGCAGGCGAAAAACTGTTTTTT

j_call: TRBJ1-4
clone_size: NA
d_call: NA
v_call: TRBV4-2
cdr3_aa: CASSHWRREGEKLFF
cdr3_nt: TGTGCCAGCAGCCACTGGAGACGGGAGGGCGAAAAACTGTTTTTT